The rows below give T cell receptor beta chains drawn from one sample of a study of cytomegalovirus exposure and HLA in healthy donors. Sequencing was performed with immunoSEQ multiplex PCR; in TCRdb, only in-frame clones are kept and a portion is missing. The sample carries about 250,000 clones, roughly two thirds recorded once. Sequencing used PBMCs. These receptors were obtained from a female donor in good health and CMV-seronegative. The CDR3 runs from the conserved cysteine through the conserved F or W. The order of the fields is clone size, J gene, V gene, CDR3 protein. The size field is filled for only some rows; it gives once, few, many or a size class.

size: .; J: TRBJ2-7; V: TRBV28; CDR3: CASSYTGLEYEQYF
size: once; J: TRBJ2-1; V: TRBV7-9; CDR3: CASSLALAGPYNEQFF
size: few; J: TRBJ1-3; V: TRBV2; CDR3: CASSAGGHTIYF
size: once; J: TRBJ2-2; V: TRBV5-1; CDR3: CASSSGSTTGELFF
size: .; J: TRBJ2-3; V: TRBV5-1; CDR3: CASSFSGGGDTQYF
size: .; J: TRBJ2-7; V: TRBV19; CDR3: CASSPLAGVSSYEQYF
size: .; J: TRBJ1-4; V: TRBV14; CDR3: CASSPSRGSGLNEKLFF
size: .; J: TRBJ2-2; V: TRBV21-1; CDR3: CASSPRGLAGGPAGGELFF
size: .; J: TRBJ2-7; V: TRBV27; CDR3: CASSPTGSEQYF
size: once; J: TRBJ2-7; V: TRBV7-9; CDR3: CASSLGGDSPYEQYF
size: .; J: TRBJ1-4; V: TRBV9; CDR3: CASSVGPGEEKLFF
size: .; J: TRBJ2-7; V: TRBV7-9; CDR3: CASSLGGEGYEQYF
size: .; J: TRBJ1-2; V: TRBV11-3; CDR3: CASSLDSVYGYTF
size: .; J: TRBJ1-2; V: TRBV5-8; CDR3: CASSLVFNPTGGYTF
size: .; J: TRBJ2-2; V: TRBV19; CDR3: CASSSRDSPTGELFF
size: .; J: TRBJ1-6; V: TRBV5-1; CDR3: CASSLTLIRGGSPLHF
size: once; J: TRBJ1-2; V: TRBV7-9; CDR3: CSSSVPGAVNYGYTF
size: few; J: TRBJ2-7; V: TRBV4-1; CDR3: CASSPSSGGPSYEQYF
size: .; J: TRBJ1-5; V: TRBV12-5; CDR3: CASGLIGGNQPQHF
size: .; J: TRBJ2-1; V: TRBV9; CDR3: CASTPGESNEQFF
size: .; J: TRBJ1-3; V: TRBV5-1; CDR3: CASSAGNSGNTIYF
size: once; J: TRBJ2-7; V: TRBV20-1; CDR3: CSARDAGRQYF
size: .; J: TRBJ1-4; V: TRBV9; CDR3: CASSLTGQGLEKLFF
size: .; J: TRBJ1-1; V: TRBV6-1; CDR3: CASAWGLTEAFF